These T cell receptor beta chains were read from a single sample in a study of shared clonotypes between healthy human individuals. Repertoires were generated with immunoSEQ multiplex PCR, while TCRdb's copy carries only in-frame clones and drops some. The sample holds fewer than 700,000 clones, around three quarters seen once. Sequences were obtained from PBMCs. The origin of the receptors is a woman in her thirties or forties in good health. Some clones in this sample may be carry-over from other donors' samples. Each CDR3 is given with its conserved first and last residue. The D gene is left open where the match is weak. Size is omitted from some rows. Given values are once, few, many or a class for expanded clones.

>-|TRBV4-1|-|TRBJ2-1
TGCGCCAGCAGCCCGAATCCGGCAGACGACAATGAGCAGTTCTTC
CASSPNPADDNEQFF
>-|TRBV5-1|-|TRBJ2-2
TGCGCCAGCAGCTTGGAAAGTCCCTACAGTTCCGGGGAGCTGTTTTTT
CASSLESPYSSGELFF
>few|TRBV23-1|-|TRBJ2-3
TGCGCCAGCAGTCAATCGTGGACCCAAACTAGGGGCACAGATACGCAGTATTTT
CASSQSWTQTRGTDTQYF
>-|TRBV29-1|TRBD1|TRBJ2-5
TGCAGCGTCGCGACAGGGAGTCGGGAGACCCAGTACTTC
CSVATGSRETQYF
>few|TRBV4-1|-|TRBJ2-1
TGCGCCAGCAGCCGATCCCTTGGCAGGCCTAATGAGCAGTTCTTC
CASSRSLGRPNEQFF
>-|TRBV30|-|TRBJ2-1
TGTGCCTGGAGTGCCTACAATGAGCAGTTCTTC
CAWSAYNEQFF
>-|TRBV5-4|TRBD2|TRBJ2-1
TGTGCCAGCAGCTTGGGTGGGAGGGCCGACAATGAGCAGTTCTTC
CASSLGGRADNEQFF
>-|TRBV9|-|TRBJ1-1
TGTGCCAGCAGAGGGGGGGCCTCCCCTAACACTGAAGCTTTCTTT
CASRGGASPNTEAFF
>-|TRBV21-1|-|TRBJ2-3
TGTGCCAGCAGCAGTCCCGGGCTCATAGATACGCAGTATTTT
CASSSPGLIDTQYF
>-|TRBV7-9|-|TRBJ1-5
TGTGCCAGCAGCCCCACACCCGATCAGCCCCAGCATTTT
CASSPTPDQPQHF
>-|TRBV6-6|TRBD2|TRBJ2-5
TGTGCCAGCAGTTCCAGCGGGACGGAGACCCAGTACTTC
CASSSSGTETQYF
>-|TRBV7-9|-|TRBJ2-7
TGTGCCAGCAGCTTCTCCCTCTACGAGCAGTACTTC
CASSFSLYEQYF
>-|TRBV6-5|-|TRBJ2-7
TGTGCCAGCGGGAGAGGCTACGAGCAGTACTTC
CASGRGYEQYF
>-|TRBV6-4|-|TRBJ2-6
TGTGCCAGCAGTGACTCACATTCTGGGGCCAACGTCCTGACTTTC
CASSDSHSGANVLTF
>-|TRBV7-2|TRBD1|TRBJ2-7
TGTGCCAGCAGCTTCGACAGGGGTTCCTACGAGCAGTACTTC
CASSFDRGSYEQYF
>-|TRBV29-1|-|TRBJ2-2
TGCAGCGTTTTTAAGGTCGCCGGGGAGCTGTTTTTT
CSVFKVAGELFF
>once|TRBV19|-|TRBJ1-5
TGTGCCAGTAGTATAATAGGGGCCCAGCCCCAGCATTTT
CASSIIGAQPQHF
>-|TRBV4-2|-|TRBJ1-5
TGTGCCAGCAGCCACGGAACGGGGGGCCAGCCCCAGCATTTT
CASSHGTGGQPQHF
>-|TRBV2|TRBD1|TRBJ1-5
TGTGCCAGCGTCGAGGGACAGGGCTATAGCAATCAGCCCCAGCATTTT
CASVEGQGYSNQPQHF
>-|TRBV5-6|TRBD1|TRBJ1-1
TGTGCCAGCAGCCGGGACAGGGGATACACTGAAGCTTTCTTT
CASSRDRGYTEAFF
>-|TRBV19|TRBD2|TRBJ2-5
TGTGCCAGTAGTATGGGTAGCGGGAGCGGAAAGACCCAGTACTTC
CASSMGSGSGKTQYF
>-|TRBV14|TRBD2|TRBJ2-1
TGTGCCAGCAGCGGCGCGGGAGGGCCTTGGAATGAGCAGTTCTTC
CASSGAGGPWNEQFF
>-|TRBV5-6|-|TRBJ2-7
TGTGCCAGCAGCTTGGGTTATCAGGGGGGGTACGAGCAGTACTTC
CASSLGYQGGYEQYF
>-|TRBV15|TRBD1|TRBJ2-7
TGTGCCACCAGCAGAGCGACAGGGGGTTCCTACGAGCAGTACTTC
CATSRATGGSYEQYF
>-|TRBV28|TRBD1|TRBJ2-7
TGTGCCAGCGGGGGACAGGGTCAGACCTCCTACGAGCAGTACTTC
CASGGQGQTSYEQYF
>few|TRBV7-2|-|TRBJ2-3
TGTGCCAGCAGCTTATCAAGCGGGACAGATACGCAGTATTTT
CASSLSSGTDTQYF
>many|TRBV5-1|-|TRBJ1-1
TGCGCCAGCAGCTTGCGGGGTCGGGTCCTTAACACTGAAGCTTTCTTT
CASSLRGRVLNTEAFF
>-|TRBV9|-|TRBJ2-7
TGTGCCAGCAGCGTAGCGGGAAAAGCCTACGAGCAGTACTTC
CASSVAGKAYEQYF
>-|TRBV19|-|TRBJ2-2
TGTGCCAGTAGTATTAGGGCTGACACCGGGGAGCTGTTTTTT
CASSIRADTGELFF
>-|TRBV11-2|TRBD1|TRBJ2-1
TGTGCCAGCAGACCGGGACAGGGGGCCCTGAATGAGCAGTTCTTC
CASRPGQGALNEQFF
>-|TRBV30|-|TRBJ1-1
TGTGCCTGGAGTGCAGAAGTTCACACTGAAGCTTTCTTT
CAWSAEVHTEAFF
>-|TRBV5-4|-|TRBJ1-1
TGTGCCAGCAGCCAAGACGACATGAACACTGAAGCTTTCTTT
CASSQDDMNTEAFF
>once|TRBV10-3|-|TRBJ2-1
TGTGCCATCAGTCAGGGGCCCTCCTACAATGAGCAGTTCTTC
CAISQGPSYNEQFF
>-|TRBV18|-|TRBJ1-3
TGTGCCAGCTCACCGCGCGAGGGGAACTCTGGAAACACCATATATTTT
CASSPREGNSGNTIYF
>-|TRBV6-4|TRBD1|TRBJ2-7
TGTGCCAGCTTTCCCCCGGGACAGGGCGATACCGTTCGCAGGTACGAGCAGTACTTC
CASFPPGQGDTVRRYEQYF
>-|TRBV7-9|-|TRBJ1-5
TGTGCCAGCAGCGTGGGGAACCAGCCCCAGCATTTT
CASSVGNQPQHF
>-|TRBV2|TRBD1|TRBJ1-5
TGTGCCAGCAGTGAGCTGGCAGGGGGAATACCTCAGCCCCAGCATTTT
CASSELAGGIPQPQHF
>-|TRBV27|TRBD1|TRBJ2-6
TGTGCCAGCAGTTTATCTGGACAGGGGGCGCGCGGGGCCAACGTCCTGACTTTC
CASSLSGQGARGANVLTF
>-|TRBV6-5|-|TRBJ1-2
TGTGCCAGCAGTTACTCGTTTAGGGGGGTTTATGGCTACACCTTC
CASSYSFRGVYGYTF
>-|TRBV7-9|TRBD1|TRBJ2-1
TGTGCCAGCAGCTTAGTAGCAGGGGGAGACTCCTACAATGAGCAGTTCTTC
CASSLVAGGDSYNEQFF
>-|TRBV5-6|-|TRBJ2-3
TGTGCCAGCAGCTTGTCTACCGATACGCAGTATTTT
CASSLSTDTQYF
>-|TRBV7-9|-|TRBJ2-3
TGTGCCAGCAGCTCCGAGGATACGCAGTATTTT
CASSSEDTQYF
>-|TRBV28|-|TRBJ1-5
TGTGCCAGCAGAGAACAGGGAGTAAGCAATCAGCCCCAGCATTTT
CASREQGVSNQPQHF
>few|TRBV9|-|TRBJ1-2
TGTGCCAGCAGCGCATCAACCGGGACAATTAACTATGGCTACACCTTC
CASSASTGTINYGYTF
>-|TRBV29-1|TRBD2|TRBJ2-7
TGCAGCACGACCCTCGGGGGGGACTACGAGCAGTACTTC
CSTTLGGDYEQYF
>-|TRBV11-3|-|TRBJ2-5
TGTGCCAGCAGCTCAACTAGGGGAGGACAAGAGACCCAGTACTTC
CASSSTRGGQETQYF
>-|TRBV18|-|TRBJ2-7
TGTGCCAGCTCACCACGAATGGATAGTAGCTCCTACGAGCAGTACTTC
CASSPRMDSSSYEQYF
>-|TRBV2|-|TRBJ2-2
TGTGCCAGCAGTGGCACTAGTTTCACCGGGGAGCTGTTTTTT
CASSGTSFTGELFF
>-|TRBV6-5|TRBD2|TRBJ2-1
TGTGCCAGCAGCCGTATAGCGGGAGAGTCCAATGAGCAGTTCTTC
CASSRIAGESNEQFF
>-|TRBV6-6|-|TRBJ2-3
TGTGCCAGCAGTTACTCGATCGGACGGGGGGATACGCAGTATTTT
CASSYSIGRGDTQYF
>-|TRBV5-1|-|TRBJ2-7
TGCGCCAGCAGCCCGGGGACGAGGGGGGCGAGCCTCATATACGAGCAGTACTTC
CASSPGTRGASLIYEQYF
>-|TRBV28|TRBD1|TRBJ2-2
TGTGCCGGAATGGACAGGGCGGCTGGGGAGCTGTTTTTT
CAGMDRAAGELFF
>-|TRBV9|-|TRBJ2-1
TGTGCCAGCAGCGTAGCTGGCGGCCTCGGCAATGAGCAGTTCTTC
CASSVAGGLGNEQFF
>-|TRBV5-1|TRBD1|TRBJ2-5
TGCGCCAGCAGCTTGGTAAGGGGGCGGCACCAAGAGACCCAGTACTTC
CASSLVRGRHQETQYF
>-|TRBV5-1|TRBD1|TRBJ1-5
TGCGCCAGCAGCTTGGATCCCCCCGGGACAGGGGGTGTTCAGCCCCAGCATTTT
CASSLDPPGTGGVQPQHF
>few|TRBV6-6|TRBD1|TRBJ1-6
TGTGCCAGCGCGGGACAGGGTACTGTTTATTCACCCCTCCACTTT
CASAGQGTVYSPLHF
>few|TRBV7-3|-|TRBJ2-2
TGTGCCAGCAGCACGGGACAGAACACCGGGGAGCTGTTTTTT
CASSTGQNTGELFF